Described below is a single TCR beta chain sequence and its context. The antigen is unknown. This entry is derived from a study of cytomegalovirus exposure and HLA in healthy donors. The overall study: Around 86 million unique TCRs, all from HLA-typed donors, were included in an early release of the data. Genotyping of hundreds of donors showed that 80% to 85% belonged to the Caucasian-associated ancestry cluster. General study points: Common viral pathogens were later found to be apparently linked to several of the most significant clusters.

The study ran its PCR with 60 Vbeta and 13 Jbeta primers. Measured with immunoSEQ multiplex PCR; TCRdb has only the in-frame clones, and not every one. The repertoire consists of 250,000 to 350,000 clones, with about 80% occurring once and the leading ten covering roughly 0.3%. Sequenced input: PBMCs. The clonotype was recovered from a girl aged 2-15 years in good health and CMV-seronegative.

CDR3 region: CASSPYGGGSYNEQFF. The CDR3 coding sequence is TGCGCCAGCAGCCCCTATGGGGGGGGATCCTACAATGAGCAGTTCTTC. This rearrangement joins TRBV5-1 to TRBJ2-1; 7 nucleotides line up with TRBD2. The CDR3 contains 16 residues. Per germline, CDR1 SGHRS and CDR2 YFSETQ. Unmatched junction bases numbered 8, after V lost 4 bases and J lost 1 base.